This T cell receptor beta chain was recovered during a study of blood T cell repertoires in COVID-19. The protocol was immunoSEQ multiplex PCR, while the TCRdb copy is restricted to in-frame clones and leaves out a portion. The table lists more than 250,000 clones, around 87% of them singletons, with 1% in the top ten. V lost 6 bases to trimming and J lost 4 bases, with 16 bases between them. Germline lookup yields CDR1 LNHDA and CDR2 SQIVND (reference sequence). The CDR3 length is 15 residues. The V call is TRBV19, the J call TRBJ1-5, with a possible D match to TRBD1 (5 bases). The specimen sequenced was peripheral blood. This receptor was taken from a man in his fifties or sixties with active or convalescent COVID-19. The CDR3 loop reads CASSPGNSLNQPQHF. CDR3 DNA sequence: TGTGCCAGTAGCCCAGGGAATTCCCTAAATCAGCCCCAGCATTTT. Variable domain in full (rest from reference TRBV19 and TRBJ1-5): DGGITQSPKYLFRKEGQNVTLSCEQNLNHDAMYWYRQDPGQGLRLIYYSQIVNDFQKGDIAEGYSVSREKKESFPLTVTSAQKNPTAFYLCASSPGNSLNQPQHFGDGTRLSIL.